The present T cell receptor beta chain was sequenced within a study of cytomegalovirus exposure and HLA in healthy donors. CDR1 SGHTA and CDR2 FQGTGA come from the germline V gene. The junction had 4 bases not matched to a gene; V was cut back by 2 bases and J by 7 bases. The CDR3 has 15 residues. Some clones are missing from TCRdb's copy, which holds only in-frame ones; the method was immunoSEQ multiplex PCR. The data show tens of thousands of clones, roughly 92% seen once. The chain has TRBV7-3 and TRBJ2-1; 11 bases map to TRBD2. The receptor comes from a man between 18 and 35 years old in good health and CMV-seronegative. The source material was PBMCs. The CDR3 DNA is TGTGCCAGCAGCTTACAACTAGCGGGAGTAAATGAGCAGTTCTTC. Translated, it gives CASSLQLAGVNEQFF.